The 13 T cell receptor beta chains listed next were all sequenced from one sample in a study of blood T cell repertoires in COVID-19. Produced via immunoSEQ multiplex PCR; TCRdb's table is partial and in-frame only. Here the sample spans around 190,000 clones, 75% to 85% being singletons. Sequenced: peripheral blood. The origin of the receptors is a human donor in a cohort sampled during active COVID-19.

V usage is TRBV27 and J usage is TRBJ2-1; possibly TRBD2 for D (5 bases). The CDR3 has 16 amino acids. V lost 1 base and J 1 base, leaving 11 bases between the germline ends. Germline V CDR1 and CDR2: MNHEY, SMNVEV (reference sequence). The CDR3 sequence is CASSLWRTVSYNEQFF. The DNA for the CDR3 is TGTGCCAGCAGTTTATGGAGGACTGTGTCCTACAATGAGCAGTTCTTC.

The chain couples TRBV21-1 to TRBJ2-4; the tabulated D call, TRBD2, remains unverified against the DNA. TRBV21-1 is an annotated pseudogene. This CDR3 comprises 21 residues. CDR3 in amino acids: CASSKGAPRGRIGVAKNIQYF. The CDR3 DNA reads TGTGCCAGCAGCAAAGGGGCCCCGCGGGGGCGCATTGGGGTGGCCAAAAACATTCAGTACTTC.

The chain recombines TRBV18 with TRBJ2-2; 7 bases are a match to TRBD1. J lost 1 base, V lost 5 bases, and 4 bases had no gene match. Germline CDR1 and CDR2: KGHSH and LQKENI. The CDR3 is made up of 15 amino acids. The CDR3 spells CASSSRQGNTGELFF. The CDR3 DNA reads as TGTGCCAGCTCATCCCGACAGGGGAACACCGGGGAGCTGTTTTTT. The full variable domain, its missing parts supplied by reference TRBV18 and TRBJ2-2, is NAGVMQNPRHLVRRRGQEARLRCSPMKGHSHVYWYRQLPEEGLKFMVYLQKENIIDESGMPKERFSAEFPKEGPSILRIQQVVRGDSAAYFCASSSRQGNTGELFFGEGSRLTVL.

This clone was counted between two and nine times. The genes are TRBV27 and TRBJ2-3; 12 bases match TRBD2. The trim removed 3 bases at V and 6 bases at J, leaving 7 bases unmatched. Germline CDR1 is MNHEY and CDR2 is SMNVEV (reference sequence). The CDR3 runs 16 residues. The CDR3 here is CASSFLAGGPGDTQYF. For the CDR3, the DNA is TGTGCCAGCAGTTTTCTAGCGGGAGGGCCGGGGGATACGCAGTATTTT.

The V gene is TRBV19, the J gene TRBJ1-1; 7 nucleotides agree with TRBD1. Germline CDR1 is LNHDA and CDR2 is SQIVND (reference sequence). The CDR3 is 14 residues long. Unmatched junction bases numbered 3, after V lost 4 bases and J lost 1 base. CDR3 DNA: TGTGCCAGTAGTACCGGGACAGCGAACACTGAAGCTTTCTTT. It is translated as CASSTGTANTEAFF.

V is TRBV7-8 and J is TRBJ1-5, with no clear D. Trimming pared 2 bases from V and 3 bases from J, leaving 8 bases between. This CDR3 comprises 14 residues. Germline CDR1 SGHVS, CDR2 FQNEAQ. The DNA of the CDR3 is TGTGCCAGCAGCTTAAGCACCCCCAATCAGCCCCAGCATTTT. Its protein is CASSLSTPNQPQHF.

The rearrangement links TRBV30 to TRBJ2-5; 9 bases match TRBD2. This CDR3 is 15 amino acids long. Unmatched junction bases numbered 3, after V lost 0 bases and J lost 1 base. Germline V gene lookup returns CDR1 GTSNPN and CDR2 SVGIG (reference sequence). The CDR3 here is CAWSVHSGGQETQYF. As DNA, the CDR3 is TGTGCCTGGAGTGTCCATAGCGGGGGCCAAGAGACCCAGTACTTC.

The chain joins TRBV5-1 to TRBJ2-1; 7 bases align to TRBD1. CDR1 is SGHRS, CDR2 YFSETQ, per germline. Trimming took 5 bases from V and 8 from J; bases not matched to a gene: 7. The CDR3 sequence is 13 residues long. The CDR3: CASSFLDRDEQFF. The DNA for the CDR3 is TGCGCCAGCAGTTTTCTCGACAGGGATGAGCAGTTCTTC.

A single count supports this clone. The CDR3 DNA reads as TGTGCCAGCAGTTTGCAGCGGGAGACCCAGTACTTC. Translation gives CASSLQRETQYF. The chain employs TRBV28 and TRBJ2-5; TRBD2 is a possible D gene (5 bases). CDR3 length equals 12 residues. Germline CDR1 and CDR2: MDHEN and SYDVKM. The V end was cut by 3 bases, the J end by 5 bases, with 7 bases between.

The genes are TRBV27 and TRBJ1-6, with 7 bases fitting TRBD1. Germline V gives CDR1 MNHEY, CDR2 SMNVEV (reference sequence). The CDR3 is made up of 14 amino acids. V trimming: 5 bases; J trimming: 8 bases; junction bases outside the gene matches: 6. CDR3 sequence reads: CASSNRGWDSPLHF. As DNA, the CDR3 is TGTGCCAGCAGTAACAGGGGCTGGGATTCACCCCTCCACTTT.

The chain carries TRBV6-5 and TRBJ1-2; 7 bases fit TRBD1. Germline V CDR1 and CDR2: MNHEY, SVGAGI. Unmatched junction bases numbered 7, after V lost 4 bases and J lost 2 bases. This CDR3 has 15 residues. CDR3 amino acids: CASSWTGAYNYGYTF. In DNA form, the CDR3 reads TGTGCCAGCAGTTGGACAGGAGCCTACAACTATGGCTACACCTTC.

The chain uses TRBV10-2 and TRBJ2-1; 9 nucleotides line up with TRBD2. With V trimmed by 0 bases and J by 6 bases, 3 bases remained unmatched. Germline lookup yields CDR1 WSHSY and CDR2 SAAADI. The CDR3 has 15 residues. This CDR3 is CASSESTSGSNEQFF. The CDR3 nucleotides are TGCGCCAGCAGTGAGTCGACTAGCGGCAGCAATGAGCAGTTCTTC.

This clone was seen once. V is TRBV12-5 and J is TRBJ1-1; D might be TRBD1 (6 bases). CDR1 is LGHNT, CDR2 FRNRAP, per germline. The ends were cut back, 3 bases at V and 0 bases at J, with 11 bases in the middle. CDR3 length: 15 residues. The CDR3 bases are TGTGCTAGTGGTTTCGGGACACAAATGAACACTGAAGCTTTCTTT. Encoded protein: CASGFGTQMNTEAFF. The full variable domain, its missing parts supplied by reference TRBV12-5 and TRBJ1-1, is DARVTQTPRHKVTEMGQEVTMRCQPILGHNTVFWYRQTMMQGLELLAYFRNRAPLDDSGMPKDRFSAEMPDATLATLKIQPSEPRDSAVYFCASGFGTQMNTEAFFGQGTRLTVV.